This T cell receptor (beta chain) is drawn from a study of human T cells and chemical hapten exposure. About the study: Each patch test put 0.01% DPC on the upper back, and results were read at 6 days. TCR yields per sample varied, mainly owing to small pooled library volume differences.

CDR1 is SGHTA, CDR2 FQGTGA, per germline. V dropped 5 bases and J dropped 1; count of bases not matched to a gene: 8. This CDR3 is built from 18 residues. Documented time point: patch test 1, 2 weeks after DPC sensitization. Treatment denoted: therapeutic diphenylcyclopropenone sensitization with weekly scalp DPC. Individual cDNA molecules in this library carried unique molecular identifiers. TCRdb itself ran the RACE reads through MiXCR, one entry per CDR3 protein. The table lists about 99,000 distinct CDR3 sequences, around an eighth of them singletons. Overall study findings and caveats: DPC sensitization produced no change in TCRs with frequency above 1 in 1000.

This clonotype was detected many times. Its antigen is still unknown. This receptor was taken from a woman aged 40-49 years with alopecia areata. Some clones in this sample may be carry-over from other donors' samples. The V call is TRBV7-3, the J call TRBJ2-5; 15 nucleotides match TRBD2. The sample in question was whole blood, obtained in connection with sensitization to the hapten diphenylcyclopropenone (DPC). In nucleotides, the CDR3 is TGTGCCAGCAGCCCCTTCCCGGGACTAGCGGGAGGCCAAGAGACCCAGTACTTC. This codes for CASSPFPGLAGGQETQYF.